This TCR beta chain was observed in a study of blood T cell repertoires in COVID-19. Study-level background: Samples taken during acute and convalescent COVID-19 were collected in the United States, Italy and Spain.

Clones were read by immunoSEQ multiplex PCR, and TCRdb kept only the in-frame ones, dropping some. The table lists hundreds of thousands of clones, about 91% of them singletons. The CDR3 extends over 15 amino acids. The V segment lost 2 bases and the J segment 9 bases; nucleotides outside the gene matches: 10. The germline V gene has CDR1 MNHEY and CDR2 SMNVEV (reference sequence). The TCR comes from a woman between 35 and 50 years old who had recovered from COVID-19. The J gene is TRBJ2-1, the V gene TRBV27; 7 bases are shared with TRBD1. The sample consisted of PBMCs or T cells enriched from blood (not recorded which). The CDR3 loop reads CASSLDRAYSIEQFF. The DNA for the CDR3 is TGTGCCAGCAGTTTAGACAGGGCCTACAGTATTGAGCAGTTCTTC.